A selection of T cell receptor beta chains follows, all from one sample in a study of blood T cell repertoires in COVID-19. TCRdb's table, derived via immunoSEQ multiplex PCR, lists solely in-frame clones and lacks some. The data contain approximately 150,000 clones, 87% of them singletons. The material sequenced was peripheral blood. These TCRs come from a man aged 50-59 years who had recovered from COVID-19. Each CDR3 is given with its conserved first and last residue. The D gene is left open where the match is weak. Clone size appears in some rows only: once, few, many, or a class for an expanded clone.

clone size	D gene	CDR3 length	J gene	V gene	CDR3 DNA	CDR3 protein
-	-	16	TRBJ1-6	TRBV19	TGTGCCAGTAGTCTTCAGAACGGGGCCTATAATTCACCCCTCCACTTT	CASSLQNGAYNSPLHF
once	TRBD1	15	TRBJ2-7	TRBV5-8	TGTGCCAGCAGCTTGGTCTCAGGAGGGACAGGCGAGCAGTACTTC	CASSLVSGGTGEQYF
-	-	13	TRBJ2-5	TRBV10-3	TGTGCCATCAGTGGTGAGGGGAGGGAGACCCAGTACTTC	CAISGEGRETQYF
few	TRBD2	16	TRBJ2-7	TRBV5-4	TGTGCCAGCAGCCGGAAGCGGGGGGAAAGGTCCTACGAGCAGTACTTC	CASSRKRGERSYEQYF
-	TRBD1	15	TRBJ1-2	TRBV5-1	TGCGCCAGCAGCTTGGCCGGGACAGCACTTGACGGCTACACCTTC	CASSLAGTALDGYTF
-	-	13	TRBJ2-6	TRBV29-1	TGCAGCGGGAGGGTGTATGGGGCCAACGTCCTGACTTTC	CSGRVYGANVLTF
-	-	17	TRBJ1-4	TRBV24-1	TGTGCCACCAGTGATTGCTTATCCCGCAGGGAAGATGAAAAACTGTTTTTT	CATSDCLSRREDEKLFF
few	-	17	TRBJ1-4	TRBV21-1	TGTGCCAGCAGCAAAGGGAACCCCGGGACAGGGGGTGAAAAACTGTTTTTT	CASSKGNPGTGGEKLFF
-	TRBD1	15	TRBJ2-5	TRBV11-3	TGTGCCAGCAGCTTAGGCGGCAGGGGGCAAGAGACCCAGTACTTC	CASSLGGRGQETQYF
-	-	12	TRBJ1-6	TRBV12-3/TRBV12-4	TGTGCCAGCAGTTTAGACAGCACACCCCTCCACTTT	CASSLDSTPLHF
few	TRBD1	15	TRBJ1-2	TRBV9	TGTGCCAGCAGCGTAGAGGACAGGGTGCCCTATGGCTACACCTTC	CASSVEDRVPYGYTF
-	TRBD1	17	TRBJ1-2	TRBV24-1	TGTGCCACCAGTGATTTAAGGACAGGGGATTTTAACTATGGCTACACCTTC	CATSDLRTGDFNYGYTF
-	TRBD2	15	TRBJ2-1	TRBV5-6	TGTGCCAGCAGCCCTAGCGGGGGGGCCGAGAATGAGCAGTTCTTC	CASSPSGGAENEQFF
-	TRBD2	15	TRBJ2-7	TRBV20-1	TGCAGTGCTAGTACGGCTAGCGGGGGGGAGTACGAGCAGTACTTC	CSASTASGGEYEQYF
-	-	13	TRBJ1-1	TRBV30	TGTGCCTGGGGGCGGGGCATGAACACTGAAGCTTTCTTT	CAWGRGMNTEAFF
once	TRBD1	15	TRBJ2-7	TRBV10-3	TGTGCCATCAGTGGTTTGACAGGGTCTCCCTACGAGCAGTACTTC	CAISGLTGSPYEQYF
-	-	13	TRBJ1-5	TRBV19	TGTGCCAGTAGTGGGGGCGACAGGAGGCCCCAGCATTTT	CASSGGDRRPQHF
-	TRBD1	13	TRBJ1-2	TRBV19	TGTGCCAGTAGTATGGGGACAGGGGTTGGCTACACCTTC	CASSMGTGVGYTF
-	-	15	TRBJ2-2	TRBV6-6	TGTGCCAGCAGCGAGGGTAAAGACTTGACCGGGGAGCTGTTTTTT	CASSEGKDLTGELFF